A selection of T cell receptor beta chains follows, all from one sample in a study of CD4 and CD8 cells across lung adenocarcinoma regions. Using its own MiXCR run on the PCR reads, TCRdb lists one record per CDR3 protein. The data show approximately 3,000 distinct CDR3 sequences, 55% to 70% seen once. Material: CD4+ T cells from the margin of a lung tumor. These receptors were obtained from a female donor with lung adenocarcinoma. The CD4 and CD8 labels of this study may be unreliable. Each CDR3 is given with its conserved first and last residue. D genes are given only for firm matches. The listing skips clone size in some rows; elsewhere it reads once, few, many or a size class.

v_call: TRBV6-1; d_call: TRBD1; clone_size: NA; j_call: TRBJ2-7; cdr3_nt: TGTGCCAGCCGGGATCAGGGACAGGGCCCACAGTACTTC; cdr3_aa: CASRDQGQGPQYF
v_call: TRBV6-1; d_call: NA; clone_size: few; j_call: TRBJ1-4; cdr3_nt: TGTGCCAGCAGCATGGTGCAGGGAAATGAAAAACTGTTTTTT; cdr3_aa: CASSMVQGNEKLFF
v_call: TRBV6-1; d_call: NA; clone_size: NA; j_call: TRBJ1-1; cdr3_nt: TGTGCCAGCAGTAAGGGATCGGAAGAGCACACGTCTTTT; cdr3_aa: CASSKGSEEHTSF
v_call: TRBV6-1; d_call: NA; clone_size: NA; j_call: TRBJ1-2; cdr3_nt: TGTGCCAGTACCGGTGGACAGTCTAACTATGGCTACACCTTC; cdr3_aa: CASTGGQSNYGYTF
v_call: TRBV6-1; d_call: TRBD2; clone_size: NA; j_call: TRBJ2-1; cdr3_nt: TGTGCCAGCAGCCTACTAGCGGGAGAACCGGATGAGCAGTTCTTC; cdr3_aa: CASSLLAGEPDEQFF
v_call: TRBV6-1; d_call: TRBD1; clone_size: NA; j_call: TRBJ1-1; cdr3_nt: TGTGCCAGAAGACAGGGTCGGAACACTGAAGCTTTCTTT; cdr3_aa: CARRQGRNTEAFF
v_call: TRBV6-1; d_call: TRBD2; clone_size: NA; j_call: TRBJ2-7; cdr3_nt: TGTGCCAGCAGTGATAGGGGACTAGCGGGAGGGCCCTACGAGCAGTACTTC; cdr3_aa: CASSDRGLAGGPYEQYF
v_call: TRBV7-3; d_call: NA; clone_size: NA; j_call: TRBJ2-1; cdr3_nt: TGTGCCAGCAGCTTAACTAGCGACTACAATGAGCAGTTCTTC; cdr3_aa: CASSLTSDYNEQFF
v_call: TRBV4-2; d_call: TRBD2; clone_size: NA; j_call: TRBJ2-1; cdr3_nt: TGTGCCAGCAGCCAAGACGGTACTAGCGGGAGTTTAAATGAGCAGTTCTTC; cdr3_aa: CASSQDGTSGSLNEQFF
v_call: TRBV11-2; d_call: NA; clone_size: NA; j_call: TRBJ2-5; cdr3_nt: TGTGCCAGCAGCTTAATTTCCCCGGGGAGTACCGGAGAGACCCAGTACTTC; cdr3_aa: CASSLISPGSTGETQYF
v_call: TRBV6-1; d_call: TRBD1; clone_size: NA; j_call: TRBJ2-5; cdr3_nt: TGTGCCAGCACCCAGGGACTCGGGACAGGGTCAGAGACCCAGTACTTC; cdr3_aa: CASTQGLGTGSETQYF
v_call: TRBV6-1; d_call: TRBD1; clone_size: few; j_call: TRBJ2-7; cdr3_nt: TGTGCCAGCTTCATTTCCGGGACAGGGAATTACGAGCAGTACTTC; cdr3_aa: CASFISGTGNYEQYF
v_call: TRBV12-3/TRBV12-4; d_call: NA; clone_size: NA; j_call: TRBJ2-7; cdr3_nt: TGTGCCAGCAGCCTTAGGACCTACGAGCAGTACTTC; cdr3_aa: CASSLRTYEQYF
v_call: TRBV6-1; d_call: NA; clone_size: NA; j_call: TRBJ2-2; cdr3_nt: TGTGCCAGCAGTGAAGACCAAGTGAGAACCGGGGAGCTGTTTTTT; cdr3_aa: CASSEDQVRTGELFF
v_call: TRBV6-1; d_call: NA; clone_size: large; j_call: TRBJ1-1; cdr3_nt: TGTGCCAGCAGTGATCAATTTGGGGTGGCTACTGAAGCTTTCTTT; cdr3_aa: CASSDQFGVATEAFF
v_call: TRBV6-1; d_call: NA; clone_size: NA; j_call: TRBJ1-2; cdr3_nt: TGTGCCAGCAAAAATCTACTACAGGTAGCTAACTATGGCTACACCTTC; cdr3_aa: CASKNLLQVANYGYTF
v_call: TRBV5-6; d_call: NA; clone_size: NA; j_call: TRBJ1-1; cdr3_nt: TGTGCCAGCAGCAGACGTACGAACACTGAAGCTTTCTTT; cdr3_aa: CASSRRTNTEAFF
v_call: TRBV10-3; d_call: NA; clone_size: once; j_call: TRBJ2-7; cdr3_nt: TGTGCCATCAAACGGACGGGATACGAGCAGTACTTC; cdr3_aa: CAIKRTGYEQYF
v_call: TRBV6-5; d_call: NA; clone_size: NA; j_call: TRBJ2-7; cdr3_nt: TGTGCCAGCAGTCCTCGACAGGCCTACGAGCAGTACTTC; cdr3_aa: CASSPRQAYEQYF
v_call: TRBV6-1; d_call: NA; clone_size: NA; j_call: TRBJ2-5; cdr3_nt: TGTGCCAGCAGTGTCACGGGAGTGGAGACCCAGTACTTC; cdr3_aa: CASSVTGVETQYF
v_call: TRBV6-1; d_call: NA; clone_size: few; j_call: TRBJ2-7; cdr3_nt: TGTGCCAGTGGGGCTCGGGGGAAAGACGACGAGCAGTACTTC; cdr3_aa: CASGARGKDDEQYF
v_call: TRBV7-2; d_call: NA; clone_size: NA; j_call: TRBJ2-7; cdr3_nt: TGTGCCAGCAGCTTAGATAGCGCCTACGAGCAGTACTTC; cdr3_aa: CASSLDSAYEQYF
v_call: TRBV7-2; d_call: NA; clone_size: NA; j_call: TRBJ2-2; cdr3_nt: TGTGCCAGCAGCCAAAACTCAGAACCCTGGAGTTACACCGGGGAGCTGTTTTTT; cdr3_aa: CASSQNSEPWSYTGELFF
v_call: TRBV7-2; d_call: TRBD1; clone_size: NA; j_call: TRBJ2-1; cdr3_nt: TGTGCCAGCAGCTTACGGGATAGACAGGGCGAGCAGTTCTTC; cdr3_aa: CASSLRDRQGEQFF
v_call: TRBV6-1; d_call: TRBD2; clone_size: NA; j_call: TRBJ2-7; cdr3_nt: TGTGCCAGCAGGGAAGGACTAGCGGTGGGCGAGCAGTACTTC; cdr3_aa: CASREGLAVGEQYF
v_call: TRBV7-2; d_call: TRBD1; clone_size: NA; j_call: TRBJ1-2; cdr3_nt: TGTGCCAGCAGCTTAAACAGGGGGGAAGGTGGCTACACCTTC; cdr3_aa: CASSLNRGEGGYTF
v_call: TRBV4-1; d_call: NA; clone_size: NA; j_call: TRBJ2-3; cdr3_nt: TGCGCCAGCAGCCAAGAATCCATTTGGGGCAGGACTAGCACAGATACGCAGTATTTT; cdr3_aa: CASSQESIWGRTSTDTQYF
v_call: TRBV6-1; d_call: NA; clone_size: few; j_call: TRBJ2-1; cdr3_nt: TGTGCCAGCAGTGAAGCAAGCGGCAATGAGCAGTTCTTC; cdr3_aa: CASSEASGNEQFF
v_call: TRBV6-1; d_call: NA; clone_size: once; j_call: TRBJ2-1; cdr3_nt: TGTGCCAGCAGTGAAGAGCCGGGAGCCGGAACCTACAATGAGCAGTTCTTC; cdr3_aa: CASSEEPGAGTYNEQFF
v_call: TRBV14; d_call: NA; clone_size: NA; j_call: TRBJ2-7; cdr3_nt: TGTGCCAGCAGCCAAGGGAGGGGGACGGATCTACGGCTGCCCTCCTACGAGCAGTACTTC; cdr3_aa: CASSQGRGTDLRLPSYEQYF
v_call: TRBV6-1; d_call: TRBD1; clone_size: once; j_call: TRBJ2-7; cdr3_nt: TGTGCCAGCAGTGAAGGGTACAGGGGGATCTTCGGGACCTACGAGCAGTACTTC; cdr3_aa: CASSEGYRGIFGTYEQYF
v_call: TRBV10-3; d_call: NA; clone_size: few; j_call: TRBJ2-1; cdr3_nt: TGTGCCACCCAGGACAGTTCGGTTTGGGCTGAGCAGTTCTTC; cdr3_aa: CATQDSSVWAEQFF
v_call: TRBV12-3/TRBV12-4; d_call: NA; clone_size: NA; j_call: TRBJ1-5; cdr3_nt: TGTGCCAGCAGTTACGGATTCCCGCCCCAGCATTTT; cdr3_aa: CASSYGFPPQHF
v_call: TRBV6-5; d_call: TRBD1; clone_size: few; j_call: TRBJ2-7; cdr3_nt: TGTGCCAGCAGTTACTCCGGGACAGGGCCCTACGAGCAGTACTTC; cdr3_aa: CASSYSGTGPYEQYF
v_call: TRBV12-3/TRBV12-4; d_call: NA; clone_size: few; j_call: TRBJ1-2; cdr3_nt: TGTGCCAGCAGCCCGTATGGCTACACCTTC; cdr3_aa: CASSPYGYTF
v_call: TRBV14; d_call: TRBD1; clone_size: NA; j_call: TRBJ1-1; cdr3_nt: TGTGCCAGCAGCCGAGGACAGGACACTGAAGCTTTCTTT; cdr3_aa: CASSRGQDTEAFF
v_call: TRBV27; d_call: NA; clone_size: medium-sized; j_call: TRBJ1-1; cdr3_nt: TGTGCCAGCAGTTTGGTGGGGTTTATGAACACTGAAGCTTTCTTT; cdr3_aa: CASSLVGFMNTEAFF
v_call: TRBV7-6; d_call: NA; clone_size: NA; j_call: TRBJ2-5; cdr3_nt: TGTGCCAGCAGCCTAAGGGGGAGTCGGAAGACCCAGTACTTC; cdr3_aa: CASSLRGSRKTQYF
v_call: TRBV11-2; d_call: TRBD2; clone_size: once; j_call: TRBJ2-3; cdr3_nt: TGTGCCAGCAGCTTAGGAGCGGGGGTTAGCACAGATACGCAGTATTTT; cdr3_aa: CASSLGAGVSTDTQYF
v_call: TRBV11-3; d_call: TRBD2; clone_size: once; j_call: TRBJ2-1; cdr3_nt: TGTGCCAGCAGCCCAGGGACTAGCGGGAGACATGAGCAGTTCTTC; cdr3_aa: CASSPGTSGRHEQFF
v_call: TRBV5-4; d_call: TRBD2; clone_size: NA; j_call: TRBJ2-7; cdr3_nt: TGTGCCAGCAGCTTTGAGACTAGCCTACCGACTTTCTACGAGCAGTACTTC; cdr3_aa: CASSFETSLPTFYEQYF
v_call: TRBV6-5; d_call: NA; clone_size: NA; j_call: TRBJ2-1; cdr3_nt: TGTGCCAGTAGTTACCGGGGTTGGAATGAGCAGTTCTTC; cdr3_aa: CASSYRGWNEQFF
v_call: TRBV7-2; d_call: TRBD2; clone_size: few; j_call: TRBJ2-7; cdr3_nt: TGTGCCAGCAGCTTCGGGACTAGCGGGAGGGTTGGTGAGCAGTACTTC; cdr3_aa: CASSFGTSGRVGEQYF
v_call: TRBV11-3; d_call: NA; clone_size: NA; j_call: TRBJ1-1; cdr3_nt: TGTGCCAGCAGCTTATTTACCATGAACACTGAAGCTTTCTTT; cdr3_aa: CASSLFTMNTEAFF